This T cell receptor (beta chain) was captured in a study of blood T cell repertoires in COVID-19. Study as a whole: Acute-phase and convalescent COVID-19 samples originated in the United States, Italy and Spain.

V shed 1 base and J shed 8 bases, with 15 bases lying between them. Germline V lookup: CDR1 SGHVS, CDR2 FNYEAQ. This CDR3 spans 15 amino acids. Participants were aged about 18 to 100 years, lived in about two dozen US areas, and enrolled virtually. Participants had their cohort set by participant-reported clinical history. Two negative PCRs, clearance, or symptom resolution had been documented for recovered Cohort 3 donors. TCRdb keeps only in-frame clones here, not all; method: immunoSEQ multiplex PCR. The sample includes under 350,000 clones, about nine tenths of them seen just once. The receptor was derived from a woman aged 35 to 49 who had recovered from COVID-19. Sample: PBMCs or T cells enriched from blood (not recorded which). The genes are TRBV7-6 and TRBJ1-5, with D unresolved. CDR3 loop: CASSLEAGIFEPQHF. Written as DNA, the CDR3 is TGTGCCAGCAGCTTAGAAGCCGGGATCTTTGAGCCCCAGCATTTT.